The next 22 T cell receptor beta chains were all read from a single sample in a study of T cell changes during pregnancy in multiple sclerosis. Libraries were prepared by immunoSEQ multiplex PCR; TCRdb keeps only in-frame clonotypes and omits some of them. The sample lists 43,000 or so clones, around 90% occurring once. Material for sequencing was PBMCs (not recorded whether the cells were cultured). These receptors all come from a female donor with multiple sclerosis, enrolled in a pregnancy study.

In regard to this clone: One end of the junction fails to match germline, which may point to a read error. The genes are TRBV6-1 and TRBJ1-2; perhaps TRBD1 as D (5 bases). CDR1 and CDR2 (germline): MNHNS, SASEGT. The length of the CDR3 is 14 residues. This chain's CDR3 is CASSEAVRQYAYTF. The DNA of the CDR3 is TGTGCCAGCAGTGAAGCTGTGAGACAGTATGCCTACACCTTC.

The rearrangement joins TRBV7-9 to TRBJ1-1; no firm D call. Per germline, CDR1 SEHNR and CDR2 FQNEAQ (reference sequence). The CDR3 has 12 residues. Trimming removed 4 bases from V and 8 bases from J, with 11 bases in between. The DNA for the CDR3 is TGTGCCAGCAGCTATTCCCTGGCAGAAGCTTTCTTT. Its protein is CASSYSLAEAFF.

CDR3 sequence reads: CASSIDLESTDTQYF. CDR3 nucleotide sequence: TGTGCCAGTAGTATAGATTTAGAGAGCACAGATACGCAGTATTTT. The chain is built from TRBV19 and TRBJ2-3; D ambiguous. This CDR3 spans 15 amino acids. Trimming removed 0 bases at V and 0 bases at J, with 7 bases between. Germline-derived CDR1 and CDR2 are LNHDA and SQIVND (reference sequence).

V gene TRBV1 combines with J gene TRBJ2-5; the tabulated D call, TRBD2, remains unverified against the DNA. TRBV1 is described as a pseudogene. This CDR3 is built from 17 residues. The CDR3 DNA reads as TGCACCAGCAGCCAAGGTCTTAGGACTAGCGTTCCGAGGGACCAGTACTTC. Its translation is CTSSQGLRTSVPRDQYF.

The rearrangement joins TRBV4-1 to TRBJ2-1, with 8 bases identical to TRBD2. The CDR3 extends over 16 amino acids. Germline-derived CDR1 and CDR2 are MGHRA and YSYEKL. J lost 7 bases, V lost 0 bases, and 8 bases had no gene match. Here the CDR3 reads CASSQERGALGNEQFF. The DNA of the CDR3 is TGCGCCAGCAGCCAAGAGCGGGGGGCGCTTGGGAATGAGCAGTTCTTC.

The V and J genes are TRBV18 and TRBJ2-3; the match to TRBD2 covers 15 bases. The CDR3 totals 17 residues. CDR1 and CDR2 (germline): KGHSH, LQKENI. V lost 6 bases and J lost 0; bases outside the gene matches: 4. This CDR3 reads CASSLGLAGGSTDTQYF. The CDR3 DNA reads TGTGCCAGCTCTCTGGGACTAGCGGGAGGAAGCACAGATACGCAGTATTTT.

Turning to this clone: Other DNA sequences in the same sample also yield this CDR3. This rearrangement joins TRBV30 to TRBJ1-2; 8 nucleotides line up with TRBD1. V lost 4 bases, J lost 5 bases, and 12 bases stayed unmatched. The germline V gene has CDR1 GTSNPN and CDR2 SVGIG (reference sequence). This CDR3 has 15 residues. DNA of the CDR3: TGTGCCTGGACACTGGACAGGGTAGTTTCTTATGGCTACACCTTC. Its translation: CAWTLDRVVSYGYTF.

This rearrangement joins TRBV5-5 to TRBJ2-2; the match to TRBD1 covers 8 bases. The V segment lost 0 bases and the J segment 4 bases; nucleotides outside the gene matches: 8. The CDR3 consists of 17 residues. CDR1 is SGHKS, CDR2 YYEKEE, per germline (reference sequence). The CDR3 region is CASSLVLAQGGTGELFF. The CDR3 DNA follows: TGTGCCAGCAGCTTGGTTTTAGCACAGGGGGGCACCGGGGAGCTGTTTTTT.

A note on this clone: A read error may account for a junction end that differs from germline. V is TRBV28 and J is TRBJ1-5, with 7 bases lining up with TRBD1. Germline V CDR1 and CDR2: MDHEN, SYDVKM. The CDR3 extends over 12 amino acids. The CDR3 region has the DNA TGTGCCAGCAGTTACCCGGGACAGCTCCAGCATTTT. This gives the protein CASSYPGQLQHF.

The V and J genes are TRBV27 and TRBJ2-3, with D tentatively TRBD2 (6 bases). From germline, CDR1 is MNHEY and CDR2 SMNVEV (reference sequence). Trimming shortened V by 4 bases and J by 3 bases, and 23 bases separated the two germline ends. CDR3 size: 18 residues. The CDR3 reads CASSSRGSGTQRTDTQYF. The CDR3 DNA sequence: TGTGCCAGCAGTTCGCGGGGATCCGGGACTCAGAGAACAGATACGCAGTATTTT.

The chain carries TRBV11-2 and TRBJ2-7, with TRBD2 identical over 9 bases. V shed 3 bases, J shed 2 bases, and the junction held 2 bases outside the gene matches. Germline V gene data show CDR1 as SGHAT and CDR2 as FQNNGV. This CDR3 has 14 residues. The CDR3 DNA sequence: TGTGCCAGCAGCTTCCTAGCGGGAACCTACGAGCAGTACTTC. This sequence encodes CASSFLAGTYEQYF.

The V call is TRBV5-4, the J call TRBJ2-1; 12 bases agree with TRBD1. This CDR3 spans 18 amino acids. The germline CDR1 and CDR2 sequences are SGHNT and YYREEE (reference sequence). Unmatched junction bases numbered 10, after V lost 2 bases and J lost 4 bases. CDR3 nucleotides: TGTGCCAGCAGCTTCGGGACAGGGGGCTTTTCACCGTACAATGAGCAGTTCTTC. This codes for CASSFGTGGFSPYNEQFF.

The rearrangement joins TRBV4-3 to TRBJ2-7, with D perhaps matching TRBD2 (5 bases). The CDR3 is made up of 15 amino acids. The ends were cut back, 0 bases at V and 1 base at J, with 10 bases in the middle. The V gene's germline CDR1 is LGHNA and CDR2 YSLEER. For the CDR3, the DNA is TGCGCCAGCAGCCAAGAGCCGGGGTCTTCCTACGAGCAGTACTTC. Its translation is CASSQEPGSSYEQYF.

The chain links TRBV5-6 to TRBJ2-6; D may match TRBD1 or TRBD2 (7 bases each). The CDR3 contains 18 residues. Germline assignment: CDR1 SGHDT and CDR2 YYEEEE. The V and J ends lost 4 bases and 4 bases respectively, with 21 bases between them. The CDR3: CASSGGRGGPTGANVLTF. DNA for the CDR3: TGTGCCAGCAGCGGCGGCAGGGGGGGGCCGACAGGGGCCAACGTCCTGACTTTC.

J is TRBJ2-5 and V is TRBV6-6; 9 bases map to TRBD1. V was pared by 5 bases and J by 5 bases, with 9 bases of the junction left unmatched. Germline CDR1 MNHNY, CDR2 SVGAGI (reference sequence). The CDR3 length is 15 residues. The CDR3 loop is CASSEDRGGGETQYF. The DNA of the CDR3 is TGTGCCAGCAGTGAGGACAGGGGTGGTGGGGAGACCCAGTACTTC.

Written as DNA, the CDR3 is TGTGCCTGGAGTGTAATGTCGCCAGGATTCACAGATACGCAGTATTTT. Protein sequence: CAWSVMSPGFTDTQYF. The chain joins TRBV30 to TRBJ2-3; D is unresolved. Looked up from germline, CDR1 is GTSNPN and CDR2 is SVGIG (reference sequence). CDR3 size: 16 residues. V was pared by 0 bases and J by 2 bases, with 15 bases between.

This chain links TRBV4-2 with TRBJ1-1; TRBD1 agrees at 7 bases. CDR3 length: 14 residues. The trim removed 0 bases at V and 10 bases at J, leaving 8 bases unmatched. Germline lookup yields CDR1 LGHNA and CDR2 YNFKEQ. The CDR3 sequence is CASSQESGGGLAFF. As DNA, the CDR3 is TGTGCCAGCAGCCAAGAATCAGGAGGGGGCTTAGCTTTCTTT.

The chain joins TRBV19 to TRBJ2-7; 9 bases match TRBD1. This CDR3 comprises 15 residues. Germline V gene sequence: CDR1 LNHDA, CDR2 SQIVND (reference sequence). The junction had 11 bases not matched to a gene; V was cut back by 6 bases and J by 5 bases. The chain's CDR3 is CASRNTGTGFDEQYF. The CDR3, as DNA: TGTGCCAGTAGAAACACCGGGACAGGGTTCGACGAGCAGTACTTC.

V usage is TRBV5-5 and J usage is TRBJ1-1, with TRBD1 matching over 8 bases. V was pared by 4 bases and J by 1 base, with 6 bases of the junction left unmatched. CDR1 is SGHKS and CDR2 is YYEKEE in the germline V gene (reference sequence). There are 15 residues in the CDR3. The DNA for the CDR3 is TGTGCCAGCAGCGCCGGACAGGGACGGAACACTGAAGCTTTCTTT. Residues: CASSAGQGRNTEAFF.

The J gene is TRBJ2-5, the V gene TRBV7-2, with unresolved D. Germline V gene data show CDR1 as SGHTA and CDR2 as FQGNSA. CDR3 length equals 14 residues. The V end lost 5 bases, the J end lost 1 base, and 11 bases lay between the germline ends. CDR3 loop: CASSLPGRQETQYF. In DNA, the CDR3 is TGTGCCAGCAGCCTACCTGGGCGCCAAGAGACCCAGTACTTC.

This clone was picked up one time. The chain recombines TRBV2 with TRBJ2-6; the D call may be TRBD1 or TRBD2 (5 bases each). Between the trimmed V and J ends, which lost 4 bases and 1 base, there was a span of 8 bases. CDR3 length equals 15 residues. Germline values: CDR1 SNHLY, CDR2 FYNNEI. This CDR3 is CASSVGVSGANVLTF. Written as DNA, the CDR3 is TGTGCCAGCAGTGTGGGGGTTTCTGGGGCCAACGTCCTGACTTTC.

The chain couples TRBV9 to TRBJ2-7, with 8 nucleotides matching TRBD2. The CDR3 consists of 15 residues. Germline V lookup: CDR1 SGDLS, CDR2 YYNGEE. V was pared by 0 bases and J by 1 base, with 3 bases of the junction left unmatched. The CDR3 DNA is TGTGCCAGCAGCGTAGAAGCGGGAGTTTCCTACGAGCAGTACTTC. Translating it yields CASSVEAGVSYEQYF.